The table lists the clone carrying this T cell receptor beta chain with a count of one. Its antigen is undetermined. The CDR3 spans 15 residues. The V segment lost 4 bases and the J segment 4 bases; nucleotides outside the gene matches: 9. Per germline, CDR1 SGHAT and CDR2 FQNNGV. The data belong to a study of cytomegalovirus exposure and HLA in healthy donors. Study outcomes and limitations: Among the most significant clusters, several appeared linked to common viral pathogens in a later analysis.

The PCR ran on 60 Vbeta and 13 Jbeta primers. Only in-frame clones appear in the TCRdb table, and some are missing; sequencing was by immunoSEQ multiplex PCR. The sample includes roughly 190,000 clones, about 80% of them seen just once. This clonotype was obtained from a woman aged 30 to 39 in good health and CMV-seropositive. The sequencing input was PBMCs. V usage is TRBV11-2 and J usage is TRBJ1-2, with TRBD1 matching over 7 bases. CDR3 protein: CASSWREGAGYGYTF. In nucleotides, the CDR3 is TGTGCCAGCAGCTGGCGAGAGGGGGCCGGCTATGGCTACACCTTC.